A single sample gave rise to the 14 T cell receptor beta chains below, sequenced in a study of OX40 agonist ivuxolimab in advanced cancers. The protocol was immunoSEQ multiplex PCR, while the TCRdb copy is restricted to in-frame clones and leaves out a portion. The data contain almost 35,000 clones, around 81% of them singletons. The sequencing here drew on CD4+ or CD8+ T cells sorted from blood, taken in a trial of the OX40 agonist ivuxolimab. The source of these receptors is an adult with an advanced solid tumor such as melanoma, head and neck, liver or kidney cancer.

CDR3 loop: CASSHAATSYEQYF. CDR3 nucleotide sequence: TGTGCCAGCAGCCATGCAGCTACTTCCTACGAGCAGTACTTC. The chain uses TRBV5-4 and TRBJ2-7; D call uncertain. From germline, CDR1 is SGHNT and CDR2 YYREEE (reference sequence). CDR3 length equals 14 residues. Trimming took 4 bases from V and 1 from J, leaving 12 bases between them.

This chain uses TRBV29-1 with TRBJ2-3, with D tentatively TRBD1 (7 bases). This CDR3 has 15 residues. The V end was cut by 3 bases, the J end by 0 bases, with 13 bases between. Looked up from germline, CDR1 is SQVTM and CDR2 is ANQGSEA. CDR3 in DNA: TGCAGCGTTGAGCCGGCAGGGGGGAGCACAGATACGCAGTATTTT. This gives the protein CSVEPAGGSTDTQYF.

The DNA of the CDR3 is TGTGCCAGCAGCCCCGACAGCAACATGAACACTGAAGCTTTCTTT. Translated, it gives CASSPDSNMNTEAFF. The V gene is TRBV7-2, the J gene TRBJ1-1; tentatively, D is TRBD1 (5 bases). This CDR3 region has 15 residues. Germline CDR1 SGHTA, CDR2 FQGNSA. The V and J ends lost 5 bases and 0 bases respectively, with 13 bases between them.

This clone was counted a single time. The V and J genes are TRBV6-6 and TRBJ2-3, with TRBD2 matching over 11 bases. The CDR3 is made up of 16 amino acids. Germline V gene lookup returns CDR1 MNHNY and CDR2 SVGAGI (reference sequence). After removal of 2 bases from V and 3 bases from J, the junction contained 4 bases not matched to a gene. The CDR3 DNA sequence: TGTGCCAGCAGTTACCCTGGACTAGCGGGTACAGATACGCAGTATTTT. It is translated as CASSYPGLAGTDTQYF.

V gene TRBV5-1 combines with J gene TRBJ2-7, with a possible D match to TRBD2 (6 bases). Trimming shortened V by 5 bases and J by 2 bases, and 14 bases separated the two germline ends. The germline V gene encodes CDR1 SGHRS and CDR2 YFSETQ. CDR3 length: 14 residues. CDR3 region: CASSPGTVPYEQYF. CDR3 bases: TGCGCCAGCAGTCCCGGGACTGTGCCCTACGAGCAGTACTTC.

The chain couples TRBV19 to TRBJ2-2, with D possibly being TRBD2 (6 bases). The length of the CDR3 is 14 residues. V shed 11 bases and J shed 7 bases, with 20 bases lying between them. Germline assignment: CDR1 LNHDA and CDR2 SQIVND (reference sequence). The CDR3, as DNA: TGTGCCGCGGGGCCCATGGGGGGTATCGGGGAGCTGTTTTTT. Translated, it gives CAAGPMGGIGELFF. Variable domain in full (rest from reference TRBV19 and TRBJ2-2): DGGITQSPKYLFRKEGQNVTLSCEQNLNHDAMYWYRQDPGQGLRLIYYSQIVNDFQKGDIAEGYSVSREKKESFPLTVTSAQKNPTAFYLCAAGPMGGIGELFFGEGSRLTVL.

The chain carries TRBV4-1 and TRBJ2-2; TRBD1 is a possible D gene (6 bases). CDR1 and CDR2 (germline): MGHRA, YSYEKL. Trimming pared 4 bases from V and 4 bases from J, leaving 13 bases between. The CDR3 is 15 amino acids. The CDR3 sequence: CASSPTTGLTGELFF. In DNA, the CDR3 is TGCGCCAGCAGCCCAACCACAGGGCTCACCGGGGAGCTGTTTTTT.

The V call is TRBV9, the J call TRBJ2-1; D gene ambiguous. V was shortened by 0 bases and J by 8 bases, with 15 bases between the two germline ends. CDR1 is SGDLS and CDR2 is YYNGEE in the germline V gene. The CDR3 is made up of 15 amino acids. Here the CDR3 reads CASSVVSLSIDEQFF. The CDR3 nucleotides are TGTGCCAGCAGCGTAGTGTCCCTATCAATTGATGAGCAGTTCTTC.

The V call is TRBV5-1, the J call TRBJ2-3; D is possibly TRBD1 (6 bases). CDR1 is SGHRS, CDR2 YFSETQ, per germline. The CDR3 spans 14 residues. The V gene lost 3 bases and the J gene lost 2 bases, with 10 bases spanning the gap. For the CDR3, the DNA is TGCGCCAGCAGCTACGGACAGCTCACAGATACGCAGTATTTT. This encodes CASSYGQLTDTQYF.

The chain combines TRBV6-1 with TRBJ2-1; D is undetermined. Per germline, CDR1 MNHNS and CDR2 SASEGT. The CDR3 is 16 amino acids. V was clipped by 3 bases and J by 0 bases, with 12 bases between them. As DNA, the CDR3 is TGTGCCAGCAGTGACCACAGCTCTAGCTCCTACAATGAGCAGTTCTTC. As protein: CASSDHSSSSYNEQFF.

The chain joins TRBV4-3 to TRBJ2-7, with D perhaps being TRBD1 or TRBD2 (5 bases each). CDR1 and CDR2 from the germline V gene are LGHNA and YSLEER. Trimming shortened V by 1 base and J by 1 base, and 14 bases separated the two germline ends. The CDR3 is 16 amino acids. The CDR3 DNA reads TGCGCCAGCAGCCAAGCCACCGGGACCTGGTCCTACGAGCAGTACTTC. Translating gives CASSQATGTWSYEQYF.

This chain connects TRBV2 to TRBJ2-1, with 7 bases matching TRBD1. CDR1 and CDR2 from the germline V gene are SNHLY and FYNNEI. The V and J ends lost 8 bases and 9 bases, in that order; junction bases with no gene match: 4. The CDR3 extends over 11 amino acids. DNA of the CDR3: TGTGCCAGCCAAGGGACAGCTGAGCAGTTCTTC. Amino acids: CASQGTAEQFF.

DNA for the CDR3: TGTGCCAGCAGCTTAAACCCCCCCAGATCGTTAGCTTTCTTT. Its protein is CASSLNPPRSLAFF. V and J are TRBV7-2 and TRBJ1-1; D gene ambiguous. Trimming stripped 2 bases from V and 10 bases from J, with 17 bases between. CDR1 is SGHTA and CDR2 is FQGNSA in the germline V gene. This CDR3 comprises 14 residues.

The chain couples TRBV7-2 to TRBJ1-1; no clear D gene. The germline CDR1 and CDR2 sequences are SGHTA and FQGNSA. The CDR3 spans 13 residues. V was shortened by 4 bases and J by 6 bases, with 12 bases between the two germline ends. Written as DNA, the CDR3 is TGTGCCAGCAGCTCAATGGGTCTGGCTGAAGCTTTCTTT. It is translated as CASSSMGLAEAFF.